This T cell receptor (beta chain) was sequenced for a study of blood T cells in healthy people across ages. Turning to the study itself: Capture via template switching afforded approximately one barcoded beta molecule per two T cells. The study's findings and limits: With naive T cell percentage, TCR beta diversity showed a strong correlation. Long-lived and aged donors differed, with more naive CD4+ cells and higher diversity in the long-lived.

Peripheral blood, roughly 9.1 milliliters per donor, was collected. The CDR3 runs 14 residues. CDR1 is MNHEY and CDR2 is SVGEGT in the germline V gene. This clonotype occurred once. Its antigen is not identified. A J-beta primer mix and a sample-barcoded 5' primer were used in a second PCR of roughly 7 to 12 cycles. TCRdb processed the 5' RACE reads anew with MiXCR; each CDR3 protein has one entry. The sample contains over a million distinct CDR3 sequences, about 45% of which appear only once. The TCR comes from a woman aged 18-29 years in good health. The sequenced sample was blood. The chain couples TRBV6-2 or TRBV6-3 to TRBJ2-7, with a possible D match to TRBD2 (6 bases). The DNA end favors TRBJ2-5, so the J call may be wrong. CDR3 nucleotide sequence: TGTTCCATTCGCCACGGGGACTGCCGAGAGACCCAGTACTTC. It codes for CSIRHGDCRETQYF.